One TCR beta chain is described in this entry. Its antigen is not known. This sample is drawn from a study of identical twins. From the 5' RACE reads, TCRdb called clonotypes with MiXCR, one entry per CDR3 protein. This table holds about 810,000 distinct CDR3 sequences, 10% to 15% found once. Whole-study findings and limits: Cord blood's abundant beta clonotypes had fewer insertions, unlike memory repertoires.

V was shortened by 5 bases and J by 8 bases, with 10 bases between the two germline ends. Germline lookup yields CDR1 SEHNR and CDR2 FQNEAQ (reference sequence). This CDR3 is built from 12 residues. These records were also assigned to another study, of yellow fever vaccine responses in identical twins. In that study: Convergence reportedly seemed to mark part of the twins' vaccine T cell response, with personalization marking the rest.

The receptor was isolated from a woman under 30 in good health. J is TRBJ2-1 and V is TRBV7-9; D unresolved. Input material: PBMCs. CDR3 bases: TGTGCCAGCAGCCCGTTGGCGGATGAGCAGTTCTTC. This sequence encodes CASSPLADEQFF.